Below are 32 T cell receptor beta chains sequenced from a single sample in a study of T cell responses to AZD1222 COVID-19 vaccine. Profiled with immunoSEQ multiplex PCR; TCRdb holds only in-frame clones, not every one. In the table there are approximately 140,000 clones, 90% to 95% of which are singletons. The sample was peripheral blood, taken on day 0 of AZD1222 vaccination. These receptors originate from an adult in good health.

V gene TRBV3-1 (or the pseudogene TRBV3-2) combines with J gene TRBJ2-3; D gene ambiguous. This CDR3 contains 18 residues. V lost 2 bases to trimming and J lost 3 bases, with 21 bases between them. CDR1 is LGHDT, CDR2 YNNKEL, per germline (reference sequence). CDR3 residues: CASSQSTDVVGWTDTQYF. The CDR3, as DNA: TGTGCCAGCAGCCAATCAACCGACGTTGTAGGGTGGACAGATACGCAGTATTTT.

The rearrangement links TRBV5-6 to TRBJ2-3, with D perhaps TRBD2 (6 bases). V was pared by 1 base and J by 0 bases, with 15 bases between. Germline assignment: CDR1 SGHDT and CDR2 YYEEEE. This CDR3 has 17 amino acids. This chain's CDR3 is CASSLYFTGESTDTQYF. CDR3 nucleotides: TGTGCCAGCAGCTTGTACTTTACGGGAGAGAGCACAGATACGCAGTATTTT.

The chain uses TRBV15 and TRBJ1-2; 7 nucleotides agree with TRBD1. The CDR3 is 16 amino acids. Germline V gene sequence: CDR1 LNHNV, CDR2 YYDKDF (reference sequence). With 2 bases clipped from V and 6 bases from J, the junction kept 12 bases outside the gene matches. CDR3 region: CATSRRSTGTVDGYTF. CDR3 sequence (DNA): TGTGCCACCAGCAGACGATCGACAGGGACCGTCGATGGCTACACCTTC.

The V and J genes are TRBV5-1 and TRBJ1-6; 9 positions agree with TRBD1. V dropped 3 bases and J dropped 8; count of bases not matched to a gene: 3. Germline CDR1 and CDR2: SGHRS and YFSETQ. This CDR3 comprises 14 residues. The CDR3 sequence: CASSSGQGDSPLHF. The DNA of the CDR3 is TGCGCCAGCAGCTCGGGACAGGGAGATTCACCCCTCCACTTT.

The V call is TRBV10-3, the J call TRBJ2-1; tentatively, D is TRBD1 (5 bases). Deletions cut 2 bases from V and 1 base from J, with 9 bases between. There are 15 residues in the CDR3. Germline V gene sequence: CDR1 ENHRY, CDR2 SYGVKD. In DNA form, the CDR3 reads TGTGCCATCAGTGAGGGGGCCACATCCTACAATGAGCAGTTCTTC. Translating gives CAISEGATSYNEQFF.

The chain employs TRBV7-9 and TRBJ2-5; D is possibly TRBD1 (6 bases). V lost 4 bases to trimming and J lost 4 bases, with 13 bases between them. Germline V gives CDR1 SEHNR, CDR2 FQNEAQ (reference sequence). The CDR3 runs 14 residues. The CDR3 region is CASSSTRGLETQYF. The DNA of the CDR3 is TGTGCCAGCAGCTCGACCAGGGGATTAGAGACCCAGTACTTC.

The V and J genes are TRBV25-1 and TRBJ2-3; D ambiguous. CDR3 size: 13 residues. CDR1 and CDR2 (germline): MGHDK, SYGVNS. V was pared by 6 bases and J by 0 bases, with 7 bases between. As DNA, the CDR3 is TGTGCCAGCAGGGACGCTAGCACAGATACGCAGTATTTT. Translating it yields CASRDASTDTQYF.

The chain is built from TRBV2 and TRBJ2-4, with 10 positions matching TRBD2. CDR3 size: 18 residues. CDR1 and CDR2 (germline): SNHLY, FYNNEI. Unmatched junction bases numbered 14, after V lost 9 bases and J lost 0 bases. CDR3 protein: CASGSVAGGTLAKNIQYF. As DNA, the CDR3 is TGTGCCAGTGGTTCGGTAGCGGGAGGAACCCTAGCCAAAAACATTCAGTACTTC. Full variable domain (rest looked up from reference TRBV2 and TRBJ2-4): EPEVTQTPSHQVTQMGQEVILRCVPISNHLYFYWYRQILGQKVEFLVSFYNNEISEKSEIFDDQFSVERPDGSNFTLKIRSTKLEDSAMYFCASGSVAGGTLAKNIQYFGAGTRLSVL.

The rearrangement joins TRBV2 to TRBJ1-2, with D tentatively TRBD1 (5 bases). Looked up from germline, CDR1 is SNHLY and CDR2 is FYNNEI. This CDR3 contains 12 residues. The V gene lost 5 bases and the J gene lost 10 bases, with 14 bases spanning the gap. The CDR3 protein is CASSQMTVPYTF. The CDR3 region has the DNA TGTGCCAGCAGTCAGATGACAGTTCCCTACACCTTC. The full variable domain, with the rest looked up from reference TRBV2 and TRBJ1-2, is EPEVTQTPSHQVTQMGQEVILRCVPISNHLYFYWYRQILGQKVEFLVSFYNNEISEKSEIFDDQFSVERPDGSNFTLKIRSTKLEDSAMYFCASSQMTVPYTFGSGTRLTVV.

J is TRBJ1-2 and V is TRBV4-1; no clear D gene. Germline lookup yields CDR1 MGHRA and CDR2 YSYEKL. The CDR3 is 16 residues long. With 3 bases removed from V and 1 base from J, the gap between germline ends came to 15 bases. The CDR3 loop is CASSHGDRPVNYGYTF. The CDR3 DNA reads as TGCGCCAGCAGCCACGGGGATCGACCTGTTAACTATGGCTACACCTTC.

The chain combines TRBV11-1 with TRBJ2-1, with 9 bases fitting TRBD2. The CDR3 consists of 15 residues. Germline loops: CDR1 SGHAT, CDR2 FQDESV (reference sequence). V lost 1 base, J lost 8 bases, and 6 bases stayed unmatched. DNA for the CDR3: TGTGCCAGCAGCTTAGACGTGTTAGCGGGGGATGAGCAGTTCTTC. Its translation is CASSLDVLAGDEQFF.

V usage is TRBV7-9 and J usage is TRBJ2-3; TRBD2 matches at 11 bases. This CDR3 has 12 amino acids. Germline V gene lookup returns CDR1 SEHNR and CDR2 FQNEAQ (reference sequence). CDR3 DNA: TGTGCGACTAGCGGGGGCACAGATACGCAGTATTTT. Protein product: CATSGGTDTQYF.

The CDR3 DNA sequence: TGTGCCAGCAGTGTATCGGTGAACACCGGGGAGCTGTTTTTT. This translates into CASSVSVNTGELFF. This chain joins TRBV2 and TRBJ2-2; the D is unclear. V was cut by 4 bases and J by 1 base, with 7 bases left in between. This CDR3 spans 14 amino acids. Germline assignment: CDR1 SNHLY and CDR2 FYNNEI.

V is TRBV4-2 and J is TRBJ2-3, with 8 positions matching TRBD2. This CDR3 is 14 amino acids long. Germline V gene data show CDR1 as LGHNA and CDR2 as YNFKEQ. The J segment lost 5 bases and the V segment lost 0 bases, leaving 1 base of the junction unmatched. The CDR3: CASSQELAGDTQYF. CDR3 nucleotides: TGTGCCAGCAGCCAAGAGCTAGCGGGAGATACGCAGTATTTT.

The chain carries TRBV18 and TRBJ1-1; D perhaps matches TRBD1 (5 bases). The CDR3 totals 14 residues. CDR1 KGHSH and CDR2 LQKENI come from the germline V gene. V was shortened by 6 bases and J by 0 bases, with 11 bases between the two germline ends. CDR3 DNA: TGTGCCAGCTCTACGGGGGATGTGAACACTGAAGCTTTCTTT. Translating gives CASSTGDVNTEAFF.

The rearrangement links TRBV15 to TRBJ1-6; TRBD1 matches 7 bases. The CDR3 spans 17 residues. V dropped 3 bases and J dropped 6; count of bases not matched to a gene: 11. CDR1 is LNHNV, CDR2 YYDKDF, per germline (reference sequence). Written as DNA, the CDR3 is TGTGCCACCAGCAGGGACCAGGGGGTGTCGAGTAATTCACCCCTCCACTTT. This encodes CATSRDQGVSSNSPLHF.

The chain couples TRBV2 to TRBJ2-5; 12 positions agree with TRBD2. Germline CDR1 reads SNHLY; CDR2 reads FYNNEI. Trimming at V came to 6 bases and at J to 4 bases, leaving 6 bases not matched to a gene. The CDR3 sequence is 15 residues long. CDR3 amino acids: CASSLAGGLGETQYF. The CDR3 nucleotides read TGTGCCAGCAGCCTAGCGGGAGGGCTGGGAGAGACCCAGTACTTC.

The J gene is TRBJ1-1, the V gene TRBV5-6; D is unresolved. Germline V gene lookup returns CDR1 SGHDT and CDR2 YYEEEE. V was shortened by 3 bases and J by 11 bases, with 11 bases between the two germline ends. The CDR3 has 11 residues. Here the CDR3 reads CASSSELGAFF. CDR3 coding DNA: TGTGCCAGCAGCTCGGAGCTGGGGGCTTTCTTT.

The chain links TRBV19 to TRBJ1-4, with 8 bases fitting TRBD1. The length of the CDR3 is 17 residues. CDR1 and CDR2 from the germline V gene are LNHDA and SQIVND (reference sequence). Trimming removed 5 bases from V and 3 bases from J; junction bases left unmatched: 11. This chain's CDR3 is CASSLRTGRRSNEKLFF. The CDR3 bases are TGTGCCAGTAGTCTCAGGACAGGGAGGAGGTCTAATGAAAAACTGTTTTTT.

V and J are TRBV7-7 and TRBJ1-4; weak D call: TRBD1 (5 bases). V was shortened by 1 base and J by 2 bases, with 8 bases between the two germline ends. Per germline, CDR1 SSHAT and CDR2 FNYEAQ (reference sequence). CDR3 length equals 15 residues. The CDR3 here is CASSLGPGTNEKLFF. In DNA, the CDR3 is TGTGCCAGCAGCTTAGGGCCAGGGACTAATGAAAAACTGTTTTTT.

The CDR3 is CASSLGKGTEAFF. CDR3 coding DNA: TGTGCCAGCAGCTTAGGAAAGGGGACTGAAGCTTTCTTT. This chain connects TRBV7-8 to TRBJ1-1, with D perhaps matching TRBD1 (5 bases). The CDR3 spans 13 residues. The ends were cut back, 1 base at V and 5 bases at J, with 8 bases in the middle. The germline gives CDR1 SGHVS, CDR2 FQNEAQ.

This clone came up once. The rearrangement uses TRBV24-1 and TRBJ1-1; a weak D match, TRBD1 (6 bases). Per the germline V gene, CDR1 is KGHDR and CDR2 is SFDVKD. Trimming left V 6 bases short and J 3 bases short, with 22 bases between. The CDR3 runs to 17 residues. DNA of the CDR3: TGTGCCACCAGTCCCAGGGCGGGGGGGGCAGGTGACACTGAAGCTTTCTTT. Translation: CATSPRAGGAGDTEAFF.

The V and J genes are TRBV4-3 and TRBJ2-3; tentative D call: TRBD1 (5 bases). V lost 0 bases and J 3 bases, leaving 10 bases between the germline ends. This CDR3 has 15 residues. The germline V gene has CDR1 LGHNA and CDR2 YSLEER. DNA of the CDR3: TGCGCCAGCAGCCAAGATACCCAGGGAACAGATACGCAGTATTTT. Its translation: CASSQDTQGTDTQYF.

The V gene is TRBV5-1, the J gene TRBJ2-5; the match to TRBD1 covers 10 bases. Per germline, CDR1 SGHRS and CDR2 YFSETQ. V trimming: 3 bases; J trimming: 5 bases; junction bases outside the gene matches: 7. The CDR3 loop spans 15 amino acids. The CDR3: CASSWGQGPRETQYF. The CDR3 bases are TGCGCCAGCAGCTGGGGACAGGGGCCGAGGGAGACCCAGTACTTC.

This sequence joins TRBV2 and TRBJ2-7, with a tentative D call TRBD2 (6 bases). Trimming took off 8 bases at V and 6 bases at J, with 20 bases between the two ends. Germline CDR1 SNHLY, CDR2 FYNNEI. CDR3 length: 14 residues. The CDR3 bases are TGTGCCAGCGCGACTAGTCAAAGGACTTCCGAGCAGTACGTC. Translated, it gives CASATSQRTSEQYV.

The gene calls are TRBV15 and TRBJ2-5; possible D gene TRBD2, 7 bases. Trimming removed 11 bases from V and 5 bases from J, with 12 bases in between. This CDR3 spans 11 amino acids. Germline CDR1 reads LNHNV; CDR2 reads YYDKDF (reference sequence). This chain's CDR3 is CAEGGGETQYF. DNA for the CDR3: TGTGCCGAAGGGGGAGGGGAGACCCAGTACTTC.

This clone appeared once. The V gene is TRBV28, the J gene TRBJ2-7; a weak D match, TRBD2 (6 bases). The germline gives CDR1 MDHEN, CDR2 SYDVKM. This CDR3 has 15 residues. The germline V and J ends were trimmed by 5 bases and 6 bases, with 20 bases remaining between them. CDR3 coding DNA: TGTGCCAGCAGTCTCCAAAGGGACTTAGGTGCCGAGCAGTACGTC. Translation gives CASSLQRDLGAEQYV.

The chain's CDR3 is CATGGRRTNTGELFF. CDR3 bases: TGTGCCACCGGGGGTCGGCGGACGAACACCGGGGAGCTGTTTTTT. V and J are TRBV15 and TRBJ2-2; the D gene could be TRBD1 or TRBD2 (5 bases each). From germline, CDR1 is LNHNV and CDR2 YYDKDF (reference sequence). The length of the CDR3 is 15 residues. V was cut by 8 bases and J by 0 bases, with 13 bases left in between.

This chain links TRBV5-4 with TRBJ2-1; 7 bases map to TRBD1. Germline-derived CDR1 and CDR2 are SGHNT and YYREEE (reference sequence). V was pared by 0 bases and J by 6 bases, with 6 bases of the junction left unmatched. The CDR3 runs to 15 residues. CDR3 sequence (DNA): TGTGCCAGCAGCTTGGGAGGGACAGAACTCAATGAGCAGTTCTTC. It is translated as CASSLGGTELNEQFF.

V and J are TRBV12-3 or TRBV12-4 and TRBJ1-1, with TRBD1 identical over 7 bases. The junction had 3 bases not matched to a gene; V was cut back by 6 bases and J by 8 bases. This CDR3 is 11 amino acids long. CDR3 protein: CASRDREEAFF. As DNA, the CDR3 is TGTGCCAGCAGAGACAGGGAGGAAGCTTTCTTT.

The V and J genes are TRBV6-2 or TRBV6-3 and TRBJ1-6; tentative D call: TRBD1 (5 bases). V was trimmed by 0 bases and J by 11 bases, leaving 17 bases between them. Germline V CDR1 and CDR2: MNHEY, SVGEGT. The CDR3 consists of 16 residues. CDR3: CASSYSMLSGGTPLHF. The DNA of the CDR3 is TGTGCCAGCAGTTACTCGATGCTTTCCGGGGGAACACCCCTCCACTTT.

The rearrangement links TRBV5-1 to TRBJ1-5; tentatively, D is TRBD1 (6 bases). The CDR3 extends over 14 amino acids. V was pared by 1 base and J by 10 bases, with 15 bases between. Germline values: CDR1 SGHRS, CDR2 YFSETQ. Here the CDR3 reads CASSLSGDVEPQHF. CDR3 nucleotides: TGCGCCAGCAGCTTGTCAGGGGATGTCGAACCCCAGCATTTT. Filled out from reference TRBV5-1 and TRBJ1-5, the complete variable domain reads KAGVTQTPRYLIKTRGQQVTLSCSPISGHRSVSWYQQTPGQGLQFLFEYFSETQRNKGNFPGRFSGRQFSNSRSEMNVSTLELGDSALYLCASSLSGDVEPQHFGDGTRLSIL.